What follows are 32 T cell receptor beta chains derived from one specimen sequenced in a study of identical twins. TCRdb passed the 5' RACE reads through MiXCR, listing each CDR3 protein once. Of about 200,000 distinct CDR3 sequences listed, approximately 8.3% are singletons. These data also formed part of another study, on yellow fever vaccine responses in identical twins.

Sequenced input: memory (CD45RO+) T cells sorted from blood. All receptors derive from a woman under 30 in good health.

The V call is TRBV10-3, the J call TRBJ1-2; D is possibly TRBD1 (5 bases). The CDR3 covers 15 residues. The V gene lost 3 bases and the J gene lost 4 bases, with 15 bases spanning the gap. The germline CDR1 and CDR2 sequences are ENHRY and SYGVKD. CDR3 region: CAISDTTGAGYGYTF. The DNA for the CDR3 is TGTGCCATCAGTGACACCACCGGGGCAGGCTATGGCTACACCTTC.

The rearrangement joins TRBV27 to TRBJ1-3; D may be TRBD1 (6 bases). Trimming took 2 bases from V and 0 from J, leaving 17 bases between them. Per the germline V gene, CDR1 is MNHEY and CDR2 is SMNVEV (reference sequence). This CDR3 has 18 residues. CDR3 amino acids: CASSLTSGHAGSGNTIYF. In DNA form, the CDR3 reads TGTGCCAGCAGTTTAACCTCGGGACACGCCGGCTCTGGAAACACCATATATTTT.

This clonotype was detected many times. CDR3 region: CSASGTYNEQFF. CDR3 DNA: TGCAGTGCTAGTGGCACGTACAATGAGCAGTTCTTC. This sequence joins TRBV20-1 and TRBJ2-1; D remains unclear. This CDR3 comprises 12 residues. Trimming stripped 3 bases from V and 4 bases from J, with 7 bases between. Germline values: CDR1 DFQATT, CDR2 SNEGSKA (reference sequence).

This clonotype was seen ten or more times. V and J are TRBV3-1 and TRBJ2-1; a possible D gene is TRBD2 (6 bases). The CDR3 has 14 amino acids. V shed 3 bases and J shed 10 bases, with 16 bases lying between them. Looked up from germline, CDR1 is LGHDT and CDR2 is YNNKEL (reference sequence). The CDR3 spells CASSHLTGLWEQFF. CDR3 in DNA: TGTGCCAGCAGCCATCTGACGGGACTGTGGGAGCAGTTCTTC.

J is TRBJ2-1 and V is TRBV4-3; maybe TRBD2 (6 bases). The CDR3 has 14 residues. V lost 0 bases and J 12 bases, leaving 15 bases between the germline ends. Germline values: CDR1 LGHNA, CDR2 YSLEER. CDR3: CASSQESSAEGQFF. CDR3 nucleotides: TGCGCCAGCAGCCAAGAATCTAGCGCAGAAGGGCAGTTCTTC.

In this sample, this clonotype turned up many times. This chain connects TRBV6-2 or TRBV6-3 to TRBJ2-3; D not resolved. This CDR3 spans 15 amino acids. Trimming took 0 bases from V and 6 from J, leaving 13 bases between them. The germline CDR1 and CDR2 sequences are MNHEY and SVGEGT. CDR3 sequence reads: CASSYSGLEADTQYF. The CDR3 DNA reads as TGTGCCAGCAGTTACTCCGGTCTTGAGGCGGATACGCAGTATTTT.

This clonotype has at least ten counts. The rearrangement uses TRBV29-1 and TRBJ2-3; TRBD1 matches at 9 bases. The CDR3 runs 15 residues. Germline V gene data show CDR1 as SQVTM and CDR2 as ANQGSEA. The J segment lost 0 bases and the V segment lost 5 bases, leaving 6 bases of the junction unmatched. As DNA, the CDR3 is TGCAGCGTTAGATTCGGACAGGGGAGCACAGATACGCAGTATTTT. Amino acid sequence: CSVRFGQGSTDTQYF.

This clonotype was counted only a few times. The chain couples TRBV6-2 or TRBV6-3 to TRBJ2-1; D ambiguous. V was shortened by 6 bases and J by 4 bases, with 10 bases between the two germline ends. The CDR3 length is 13 residues. Germline CDR1 reads MNHEY; CDR2 reads SVGEGT. The CDR3 region has the DNA TGTGCCAGCAGCGGTACTCGTTACAATGAGCAGTTCTTC. As protein: CASSGTRYNEQFF.

This clonotype has a count of ten or more. CDR3 loop: CASSTIAGGPYEQYF. CDR3 bases: TGTGCCAGCTCAACCATAGCGGGAGGGCCCTACGAGCAGTACTTC. The V gene is TRBV18, the J gene TRBJ2-7; TRBD2 matches 11 bases. The CDR3 loop spans 15 amino acids. Germline assignment: CDR1 KGHSH and CDR2 LQKENI. V was pared by 5 bases and J by 2 bases, with 5 bases of the junction left unmatched.

V usage is TRBV25-1 and J usage is TRBJ2-1, with D possibly TRBD2 on 5 matching bases. V was pared by 6 bases and J by 6 bases, with 18 bases between. Germline CDR1 reads MGHDK; CDR2 reads SYGVNS. This CDR3 is built from 15 residues. The DNA of the CDR3 is TGTGCCAGCAGCCCACCCGGGGTCTGGGCCAATGAGCAGTTCTTC. Translating gives CASSPPGVWANEQFF.

The sample holds many counts of this clonotype. The chain couples TRBV7-9 to TRBJ2-2; TRBD1 might be the D (5 bases). The germline V and J ends were trimmed by 7 bases and 1 base, with 10 bases remaining between them. The CDR3 runs 14 residues. Germline V gives CDR1 SEHNR, CDR2 FQNEAQ (reference sequence). The CDR3 sequence: CASTSQGNTGELFF. The CDR3 region has the DNA TGTGCCAGCACCTCCCAGGGGAACACCGGGGAGCTGTTTTTT.

At least ten counts were recorded for this clonotype. The V and J genes are TRBV9 and TRBJ1-5; D ambiguous. This CDR3 spans 15 amino acids. V lost 0 bases and J lost 6, with 13 bases in between. Looked up from germline, CDR1 is SGDLS and CDR2 is YYNGEE. This CDR3 is CASSVVGRHSQPQHF. The CDR3 DNA reads TGTGCCAGCAGCGTAGTCGGGCGTCATAGTCAGCCCCAGCATTTT.

This clonotype came up a few times. This chain joins TRBV10-3 and TRBJ2-1, with 7 bases aligning to TRBD1. Looked up from germline, CDR1 is ENHRY and CDR2 is SYGVKD. V lost 4 bases, J lost 5 bases, and 17 bases stayed unmatched. This CDR3 spans 18 amino acids. The CDR3 loop reads CAISGQGDNHYPDNEQFF. CDR3 sequence (DNA): TGTGCCATCAGTGGGCAGGGGGACAACCACTATCCGGACAATGAGCAGTTCTTC.

This clonotype occurred a few times. J is TRBJ2-3 and V is TRBV20-1; no definite D call. This CDR3 is built from 14 residues. CDR1 and CDR2 (germline): DFQATT, SNEGSKA (reference sequence). Trimming removed 3 bases from V and 3 bases from J, with 13 bases in between. In nucleotides, the CDR3 is TGCAGTGCTAGCGGTGGCCGTTGGACAGATACGCAGTATTTT. Translation: CSASGGRWTDTQYF.

This clonotype was observed at least ten times. The J gene is TRBJ1-2, the V gene TRBV28; D not certain. CDR3 length equals 14 residues. V shed 3 bases and J shed 2 bases, with 10 bases lying between them. Germline-derived CDR1 and CDR2 are MDHEN and SYDVKM. CDR3 amino acids: CASSFGRHNYGYTF. In DNA, the CDR3 is TGTGCCAGCAGTTTCGGACGGCACAACTATGGCTACACCTTC.

Many counts were recorded for this clonotype. V gene TRBV12-3 or TRBV12-4 combines with J gene TRBJ2-1; 10 positions agree with TRBD2. The CDR3 consists of 15 residues. V trimming: 2 bases; J trimming: 9 bases; junction bases outside the gene matches: 7. In DNA, the CDR3 is TGTGCCAGCAGTTTATCTAGCGGGAGAAGTGGTGAGCAGTTCTTC. Its translation: CASSLSSGRSGEQFF.

This clonotype came up a few times. The chain recombines TRBV7-2 with TRBJ1-4; 8 bases map to TRBD1. Trimming removed 3 bases from V and 7 bases from J; junction bases left unmatched: 1. CDR3 length equals 13 residues. The germline V gene encodes CDR1 SGHTA and CDR2 FQGNSA. Written as DNA, the CDR3 is TGTGCCAGCAGCTTTGGACAGGGTGAAAAACTGTTTTTT. As protein: CASSFGQGEKLFF.

The gene calls are TRBV20-1 and TRBJ2-1; possibly TRBD2 for D (7 bases). This CDR3 comprises 12 residues. Trimming removed 3 bases at V and 10 bases at J, with 13 bases between. The germline V gene encodes CDR1 DFQATT and CDR2 SNEGSKA (reference sequence). CDR3 sequence reads: CSASPGGAEQFF. The CDR3 bases are TGCAGTGCTAGTCCTGGGGGGGCCGAGCAGTTCTTC.

V is TRBV5-1 and J is TRBJ2-3; the match to TRBD2 covers 10 bases. Germline loops: CDR1 SGHRS, CDR2 YFSETQ. V shed 1 base and J 0 bases; nucleotides not matched to a gene: 11. The CDR3 covers 19 residues. In nucleotides, the CDR3 is TGCGCCAGCAGCTTGATCGGACTAGCGGCCAAAACTAGCACAGATACGCAGTATTTT. Amino acid sequence: CASSLIGLAAKTSTDTQYF.

This clonotype was found many times. This chain links TRBV6-1 with TRBJ1-3; 12 nucleotides agree with TRBD1. The length of the CDR3 is 15 residues. Per germline, CDR1 MNHNS and CDR2 SASEGT. J gave up 4 bases and V 6 bases, and 4 bases lay outside the gene matches. The CDR3 DNA is TGTGCCAGCAGGGGAGGGACAGGGGGCGGAAACACCATATATTTT. Residues: CASRGGTGGGNTIYF.

This clonotype was found many times. The CDR3 sequence: CSAQRLGEETQYF. The CDR3 nucleotides read TGCAGTGCCCAGAGGCTGGGCGAGGAGACCCAGTACTTC. V and J are TRBV20-1 and TRBJ2-5; D is undetermined. Germline V gene lookup returns CDR1 DFQATT and CDR2 SNEGSKA (reference sequence). The CDR3 runs 13 residues. Trimming removed 6 bases at V and 5 bases at J, with 16 bases between.

A note on this clonotype: Its ends do not fully match the called genes, so a read error is possible. J is TRBJ2-1 and V is TRBV7-7; TRBD2 matches at 12 bases. The CDR3 has 16 amino acids. Looked up from germline, CDR1 is SSHAT and CDR2 is FNYEAQ (reference sequence). The CDR3 loop is CASSLASSGRANEQFF. The CDR3 nucleotides read TGTGCTAGCAGCTTAGCGTCTAGCGGGAGGGCAAATGAGCAGTTCTTC.

This clonotype showed up just a few times. This chain links TRBV20-1 with TRBJ2-7, with TRBD1 matching 9 bases. V was pared by 4 bases and J by 4 bases, with 5 bases of the junction left unmatched. Germline V gives CDR1 DFQATT, CDR2 SNEGSKA (reference sequence). The CDR3 length is 13 residues. DNA of the CDR3: TGCAGTGCTACGGGACAGGGAGGTTACGAGCAGTACTTC. The encoded protein is CSATGQGGYEQYF.

Only a few counts were recorded for this clonotype. The chain combines TRBV6-5 with TRBJ1-1; a possible D gene is TRBD1 (6 bases). V lost 4 bases and J lost 1, with 10 bases in between. Per germline, CDR1 MNHEY and CDR2 SVGAGI. The CDR3 has 14 residues. This CDR3 reads CASSFEGGNTEAFF. As DNA, the CDR3 is TGTGCCAGCAGTTTTGAGGGGGGGAACACTGAAGCTTTCTTT.

This clonotype was picked up a small number of times. The rearrangement joins TRBV15 to TRBJ2-6, with TRBD2 as a possible D gene (6 bases). CDR1 is LNHNV and CDR2 is YYDKDF in the germline V gene (reference sequence). CDR3 size: 14 residues. The ends were cut back, 5 bases at V and 6 bases at J, with 11 bases in the middle. The CDR3 DNA follows: TGTGCCACCAGCTCGGGGGTAGAGGCCAACGTCCTGACTTTC. Protein product: CATSSGVEANVLTF.

The CDR3 coding sequence is TGTGCCACCAGTGATTTGCCCGGGGGGGCAGGAGGGGATACGCAGTATTTT. This translates into CATSDLPGGAGGDTQYF. The chain links TRBV24-1 to TRBJ2-3; 8 bases are shared with TRBD2. Trimming removed 0 bases from V and 6 bases from J; junction bases left unmatched: 10. Germline V CDR1 and CDR2: KGHDR, SFDVKD. The CDR3 is 17 amino acids.

The V gene is TRBV20-1, the J gene TRBJ2-3; D may be TRBD2 (5 bases). The V gene lost 4 bases and the J gene lost 4 bases, with 15 bases spanning the gap. Germline values: CDR1 DFQATT, CDR2 SNEGSKA (reference sequence). The CDR3 has 14 amino acids. The CDR3 loop is CSATLAGIADTQYF. The CDR3 region has the DNA TGCAGTGCTACCCTGGCGGGTATCGCAGATACGCAGTATTTT.

This clonotype was observed many times. The chain combines TRBV3-1 with TRBJ2-5; D is ambiguous. The CDR3 is 14 residues long. CDR1 and CDR2 from the germline V gene are LGHDT and YNNKEL (reference sequence). V was pared by 1 base and J by 5 bases, with 11 bases between. This chain's CDR3 is CASSQGVLRETQYF. Written as DNA, the CDR3 is TGTGCCAGCAGCCAAGGGGTCCTCCGGGAGACCCAGTACTTC.

The table lists this clonotype with a few counts. CDR3 bases: TGTGCCAGCAGCTTGGAACTTATGGGACTAGCGCACTACGAGCAGTACTTC. Protein product: CASSLELMGLAHYEQYF. This chain links TRBV5-5 with TRBJ2-7; 10 bases agree with TRBD2. The CDR3 covers 17 residues. J lost 3 bases, V lost 0 bases, and 9 bases had no gene match. The germline V gene has CDR1 SGHKS and CDR2 YYEKEE (reference sequence).

This clonotype was recorded many times. V is TRBV7-2 and J is TRBJ2-7; 7 nucleotides line up with TRBD2. The CDR3 sequence is 16 residues long. Trimming cost V 3 bases and J 3 bases; bases outside gene matches: 11. The V gene's germline CDR1 is SGHTA and CDR2 FQGNSA. CDR3 sequence (DNA): TGTGCCAGCAGCTTGAAGGGCGGGAGTTCACTCTACGAGCAGTACTTC. Its protein product is CASSLKGGSSLYEQYF.

J is TRBJ2-2 and V is TRBV4-2; possible D gene TRBD2, 6 bases. Germline V gene data show CDR1 as LGHNA and CDR2 as YNFKEQ. V lost 1 base to trimming and J lost 5 bases, with 11 bases between them. The CDR3 consists of 15 residues. Here the CDR3 reads CASSQVDGSTGELFF. CDR3 nucleotides: TGTGCCAGCAGCCAAGTTGACGGGAGTACCGGGGAGCTGTTTTTT.

This clonotype was picked up a small number of times. V gene TRBV13 combines with J gene TRBJ2-6, with no clear D. The germline V and J ends were trimmed by 6 bases and 1 base, with 16 bases remaining between them. This CDR3 contains 17 residues. Per the germline V gene, CDR1 is PRHDT and CDR2 is FYEKMQ (reference sequence). CDR3 coding DNA: TGTGCCAGCAGGGAGTTAGGGCTAGGATCTGGGGCCAACGTCCTGACTTTC. Translating it yields CASRELGLGSGANVLTF.